Reported below is one T cell receptor beta chain. What it binds is unknown. These data belong to a study of cytomegalovirus exposure and HLA in healthy donors. Background on the study: Among about 179 million T cells, an earlier analysis found 117 million unique TCR beta sequences. Regarding the study as a whole: It was reportedly the case that the classifier diagnosed cytomegalovirus status with high specificity and sensitivity.

It was with 60 Vbeta and 13 Jbeta primers that the PCR ran. TCRdb's copy holds only in-frame clones and misses some; the assay was immunoSEQ multiplex PCR. Here the sample spans around 160,000 clones, roughly 80% being singletons. Trimming took 5 bases from V and 5 from J, leaving 24 bases between them. Germline V gene data show CDR1 as PRHDT and CDR2 as FYEKMQ (reference sequence). The CDR3 length is 17 residues. The material sequenced was PBMCs. The chain recombines TRBV13 with TRBJ2-5; TRBD1 might be the D (5 bases). The receptor's source is a man aged 50 to 59 in good health and CMV-seropositive. The CDR3 sequence: CASSLFDTGVFGETQYF. The CDR3 DNA reads TGTGCCAGCAGCCTTTTTGACACAGGAGTTTTCGGGGAGACCCAGTACTTC.